Given below is one TCR beta chain in context. What this receptor recognizes is not known. The input lacks base qualities; no much larger clone sits a single base away. CDR1 and CDR2 are read off the germline V gene (reference sequence) as DFQATT and SNEGSKA. Trimming removed 3 bases from V and 0 bases from J, leaving 13 bases between the germline ends. The CDR3 contains 15 residues, cysteine and phenylalanine counted. The only DNA kept is the CDR3, 45 bases in frame from the first base. The treatment or condition label corresponds to: allogeneic hematopoietic cell transplantation with graft depleted of TCRalphabeta T cells and CD19 B cells. TCRalphabeta/CD19-depleted allogeneic hematopoietic cell grafts were given to the transplant recipients, all of whom were children. The record originates from a study of T-cell reconstitution after alpha-beta-depleted transplantation in children (dated by TCRdb to the mid-2010s). A note on the overall study: T-cell immune reconstitution after TCRalphabeta/CD19-depleted allogeneic hematopoietic cell transplantation in children was quantitatively tracked in the study by means of TCR repertoire profiling.

Library creation used PCR. The data were produced on an Illumina HiSeq 2500. Molecular barcoding was employed in the preparation of TCR libraries, with unique molecular identifiers being used to normalize TCRbeta repertoire quantification. TCRdb applied fastp at Q25 and MiXCR to the public reads, then kept only in-frame beta chains. Identical CDR3 proteins give one entry, which carries the most common genes and DNA. This sample is represented by more than 400,000 distinct CDR3 sequences; 43% of them were singletons. The ten largest clones represent 27% of the sample. On the study overall, not on this receptor specifically: In some patients, the high TCRbeta diversity seen at day 60 was put down to recipient T cells and intrathymic progenitors that had survived conditioning. Hyperexpanded clone frequencies declined over subsequent months; after one year, T-cell counts and TCRbeta diversity were mostly attributed to newly produced T cells. About two months after transplant, the apparently early recovery of alphabetaT-cell counts reportedly depended on just several hundred clones that had expanded rapidly and came from non-depleted graft cells.

This receptor was identified in a girl under 10 years old with aplastic anemia, due to receive a stem cell transplant. The sample here was PBMCs, taken before TCRalphabeta/CD19-depleted stem cell transplant. This chain joins TRBV20-1 to TRBJ2-3; a tentative D call is TRBD2 (6 bases match). The CDR3 reads as follows: CSASGGEGSTDTQYF. Here is the DNA: TGCAGTGCTAGCGGGGGTGAGGGGAGCACAGATACGCAGTATTTT.